One TCR beta chain is described in this entry. Its antigen is unidentified. A single base is all that separates this from a far larger clone, so a read error is likely. At the DNA level, this CDR3 is encoded by other sequences in the same sample as well. Sequencing was performed with immunoSEQ multiplex PCR; in TCRdb, only in-frame clones are kept and a portion is missing. The table includes about 670,000 clones, approximately 79% detected once. Donors were healthy HIV-negative adults without recent acute infections or vaccinations. Division of CD4+ cells produced a CD45RA+ naive subset and a CD45RA-negative memory subset. This record belongs to a study of shared clonotypes between healthy human individuals. Findings and limits, study-wide: Rarefaction exposed incomplete sorted-subset sequencing despite large depth. Generally, naive subsets (rather than memory subsets) showed larger estimated richness.

The clonotype was recovered from a woman between 25 and 40 years old in good health. The sample consisted of memory CD4+ T cells sorted from blood. Sample subset: CD45RA-negative fraction.

CDR3 nucleotides: TGTGCCAGTAGTCGCAGCGGCGGGCTCTGGCAGCCTCAGCATTTT. This codes for CASSRSGGLWQPQHF. The V and J genes are TRBV19 and TRBJ1-5; D is undetermined. Germline V gene data show CDR1 as LNHDA and CDR2 as SQIVND (reference sequence). The CDR3 totals 15 residues. Full variable domain (outside the CDR3, taken from reference TRBV19 and TRBJ1-5): DGGITQSPKYLFRKEGQNVTLSCEQNLNHDAMYWYRQDPGQGLRLIYYSQIVNDFQKGDIAEGYSVSREKKESFPLTVTSAQKNPTAFYLCASSRSGGLWQPQHFGDGTRLSIL.